This entry features one T cell receptor beta chain sequence. This CDR3 is 16 amino acids long. V dropped 3 bases and J dropped 5 bases, with 17 bases sitting between them. Germline CDR1 and CDR2: MNHNS and SASEGT. This sample is part of a study of control samples from healthy donors and cancer patients. Profiling relied on immunoSEQ multiplex PCR, and the TCRdb table lists in-frame clones only, not all of them. The table shows about 49,000 clones, with roughly nine tenths occurring only once. This TCR was recovered from a man under 40 with colorectal cancer. The sample comprised PBMCs. The chain is built from TRBV6-1 and TRBJ1-5; D is ambiguous. CDR3 sequence: CASSDRSYYGDQPQHF. The CDR3 DNA is TGTGCCAGCAGTGACAGATCCTACTACGGGGATCAGCCCCAGCATTTT.